The present T cell receptor beta chain was sequenced within a study of T cell repertoires in cytomegalovirus infection. TCRdb independently ran MiXCR on the reads; one entry per CDR3 protein. The table shows approximately 910,000 distinct CDR3 sequences, with roughly 31% occurring only once. As for this clonotype: The antigen is not known.

Trimming took off 5 bases at V and 8 bases at J, with 10 bases between the two ends. CDR3 length: 12 amino acids. Germline V CDR1 and CDR2: MDHEN, SYDVKM. The V and J genes are TRBV28 and TRBJ2-1; possibly TRBD2 for D (6 bases). The source was cultured CD8+ T cells from PBMCs, collected from culture after CMV antigen stimulation. This sequence originates from a human donor in good health (CMV status not recorded). Some clones in this sample may be carry-over from other donors' samples. The CDR3 reads CASSAWGDEQFF. The CDR3 region has the DNA TGTGCCAGCAGTGCCTGGGGGGATGAGCAGTTCTTC.